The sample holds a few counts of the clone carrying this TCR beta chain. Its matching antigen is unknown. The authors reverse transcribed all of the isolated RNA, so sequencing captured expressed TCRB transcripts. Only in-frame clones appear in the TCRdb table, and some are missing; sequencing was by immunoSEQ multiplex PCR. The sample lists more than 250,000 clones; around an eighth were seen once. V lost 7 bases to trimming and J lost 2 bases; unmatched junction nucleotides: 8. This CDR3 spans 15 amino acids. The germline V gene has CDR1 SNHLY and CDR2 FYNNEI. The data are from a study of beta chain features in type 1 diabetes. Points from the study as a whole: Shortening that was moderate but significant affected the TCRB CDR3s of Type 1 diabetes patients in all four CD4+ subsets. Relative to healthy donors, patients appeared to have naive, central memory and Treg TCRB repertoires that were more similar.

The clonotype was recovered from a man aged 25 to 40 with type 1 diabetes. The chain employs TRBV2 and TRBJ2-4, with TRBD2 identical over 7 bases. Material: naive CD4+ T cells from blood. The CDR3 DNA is TGTGCCAGCAAAACCCAGCGGGACCCCAAAAACATTCAGTACTTC. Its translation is CASKTQRDPKNIQYF.